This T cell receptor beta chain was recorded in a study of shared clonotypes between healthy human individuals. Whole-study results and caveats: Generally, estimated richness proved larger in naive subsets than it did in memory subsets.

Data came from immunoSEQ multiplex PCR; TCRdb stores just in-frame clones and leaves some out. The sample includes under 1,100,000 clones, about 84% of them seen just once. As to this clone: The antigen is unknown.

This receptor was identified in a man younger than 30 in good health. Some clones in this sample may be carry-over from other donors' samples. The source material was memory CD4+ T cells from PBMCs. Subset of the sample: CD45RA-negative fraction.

CDR3 region: CASSQVWSPDTQYF. CDR3 nucleotides: TGTGCCAGCAGCCAAGTCTGGAGTCCAGATACGCAGTATTTT. V gene TRBV14 combines with J gene TRBJ2-3; the D is unclear. Germline loops: CDR1 SGHDN, CDR2 FVKESK. V was trimmed by 1 base and J by 4 bases, leaving 9 bases between them. The CDR3 consists of 14 residues.